This entry lists 2 T cell receptor beta chains sequenced from one sample in a study of OX40 agonist ivuxolimab in advanced cancers. Sequencing used immunoSEQ multiplex PCR; TCRdb keeps in-frame clones, though not all of them. The top ten clones hold around two fifths of a sample with about 15,000 clones, about three quarters of them seen once. The source was CD4+ or CD8+ T cells sorted from blood, collected in a trial of the OX40 agonist ivuxolimab. The receptors come from an adult with an advanced solid tumor such as melanoma, head and neck, liver or kidney cancer.

The V call is TRBV29-1, the J call TRBJ2-2; D assignment may be TRBD1 or TRBD2 (5 bases each). V was pared by 4 bases and J by 1 base, with 16 bases between. The germline V gene encodes CDR1 SQVTM and CDR2 ANQGSEA. The CDR3 runs 16 residues. In DNA form, the CDR3 reads TGCAGCGTTGTGGGCTTAGCGACAGAGAACACCGGGGAGCTGTTTTTT. This translates into CSVVGLATENTGELFF.

V gene TRBV29-1 combines with J gene TRBJ2-1, with a possible D match to TRBD2 (6 bases). Germline CDR1 and CDR2: SQVTM and ANQGSEA. The V and J ends lost 5 bases and 4 bases respectively, with 12 bases between them. This CDR3 is 13 amino acids long. The CDR3 nucleotides read TGCAGCGTTTTTAGCGGCCCTTACAATGAGCAGTTCTTC. Protein sequence: CSVFSGPYNEQFF.